The text below deals with one T cell receptor beta chain. No antigen is known for it. No base-level quality is on record; no much larger clone is a single base apart. The data were taken from a study of CD8+CD57+ T cells in acquired aplastic anemia (dated by TCRdb to 2016 to 2019). Context from the whole study: Extracted DNA from sorted CD4+ and CD8+ cells averaged about 2.9 ug, ranging from roughly 0.17 to 27.4 ug. CD8+CD57+ expansion was defined as frequency above the mean frequency observed in healthy subjects. Broad study findings and their caveats: Patients and healthy controls showed no significant difference in CD8+ Simpson's diversity (P=0.060). Around 30 CD8+ CDR3 sequences were found to be shared between patients and controls, but these sequences appeared to be highly expressed in patients and within the immunodominant clones of the patients.

Profiling of TCR beta VDJ combinations and CDR3 sequences used genomic DNA as the template. An Illumina HiSeq 2000 was used for TCR repertoire sequencing. The study's own analysis went as follows. Repertoire assessment relied on Simpson's diversity index, CDR3 size and DJ length profiles, and TRBV/TRBJ rearrangement plots. The most abundant DNA sequence in the deep sequencing data was taken as the immunodominant clone. CDR3 amino acid sequences were checked for sharing across subjects and were also compared against the VDJdb database and published repertoires. TCRdb reanalyzed the raw reads on its own, using fastp at Q25 for trimming and MiXCR for clone calling, and kept in-frame beta chains. For every CDR3 protein sequence, its rows merge into one entry that carries the most common genes and DNA. TCRdb, not the authors, supplied the V and J calls. This sample lists over 150,000 distinct CDR3 sequences; less than 65% were detected once. The top ten clonotypes cover under 55% of the sample.

Patients chosen for sequencing had shown expansion of CD8+CD57+ cells by flow cytometry. Severe acquired aplastic anemia was diagnosed in all patients according to International Study of Aplastic Anemia and Agranulocytosis and Camitta criteria. No patient had received any therapy when blood was sampled. TCR repertoires of sorted CD4+ and CD8+ blood T cells from severe aplastic anemia patients and healthy subjects were deep-sequenced in the study. Patients were enrolled in the USA under clinicaltrials.gov protocols 00001620, 01623167, 00001397, 00071045, 00081523 and 00961064. Ficoll-Paque density gradient centrifugation was used to isolate peripheral blood mononuclear cells. Before DNA was extracted, CD4+ and CD8+ T cells were sorted using either FACS or magnetic beads. The CDR3 measures 17 amino acids from cysteine to phenylalanine. Here the CDR3 DNA is all that survives: 51 bases in frame from base 1. CDR1 and CDR2 are read off the germline V gene (reference sequence) as SEHNR and FQNEAQ. Compared with germline, V lacks 5 bases and J lacks 4 bases; bases without a gene match: 16.

This chain joins TRBV7-9 to TRBJ2-5; 7 middle bases align to TRBD1. The clonotype was recovered from a human donor with aplastic anemia. Sequences were obtained from sorted CD4+, CD8+, or CD8+CD57+ T cells (not recorded which) from PBMCs. The CDR3 reads CASSPLGKGALGETQYF. The DNA sequence reads TGTGCCAGCAGCCCCCTGGGTAAGGGGGCTCTGGGAGAGACCCAGTACTTC.